The source of this TCR beta chain is a study of cytomegalovirus exposure and HLA in healthy donors. General observations from the study: Researchers counted around 150 TCR beta chains as cytomegalovirus-associated. In the analysis, some V segments, TRBV6-2 and TRBV6-3 included, were excluded as indistinguishable.

The PCR used 60 Vbeta and 13 Jbeta primers. This table comes from immunoSEQ multiplex PCR, and its TCRdb copy is limited to in-frame clones, with some not included. The sample carries 150,000 or so clones, 75% recorded once. On this clone itself: What it binds is not known.

The V gene end was trimmed by 3 bases and the J gene end by 3 bases; junction bases not matched to a gene: 0. CDR1 and CDR2 from the germline V gene are MGHDK and SYGVNS. The CDR3 runs 14 residues. Material: PBMCs. J is TRBJ2-2 and V is TRBV25-1; 8 positions agree with TRBD1. This clonotype was obtained from a man aged 25 to 40 in good health and CMV-seronegative. The chain's CDR3 is CASSEDRDTGELFF. CDR3 in DNA: TGTGCCAGCAGTGAGGACAGGGACACCGGGGAGCTGTTTTTT.